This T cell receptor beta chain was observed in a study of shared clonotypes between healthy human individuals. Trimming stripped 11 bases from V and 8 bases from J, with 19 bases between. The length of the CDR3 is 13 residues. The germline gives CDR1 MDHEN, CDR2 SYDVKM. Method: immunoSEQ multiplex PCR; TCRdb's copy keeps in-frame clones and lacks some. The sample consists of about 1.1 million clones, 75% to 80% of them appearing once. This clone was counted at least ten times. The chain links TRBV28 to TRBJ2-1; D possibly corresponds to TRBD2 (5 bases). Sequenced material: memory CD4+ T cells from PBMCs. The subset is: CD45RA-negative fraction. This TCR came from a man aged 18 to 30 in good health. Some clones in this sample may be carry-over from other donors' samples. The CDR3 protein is CACRLRVPDEQFF. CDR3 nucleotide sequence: TGTGCCTGTAGACTGAGGGTCCCGGATGAGCAGTTCTTC. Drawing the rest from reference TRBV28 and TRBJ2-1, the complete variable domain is DVKVTQSSRYLVKRTGEKVFLECVQDMDHENMFWYRQDPGLGLRLIYFSYDVKMKEKGDIPEGYSVSREKKERFSLILESASTNQTSMYLCACRLRVPDEQFFGPGTRLTVL.